This TCR beta chain was sequenced in a study of CD8+CD57+ T cells in acquired aplastic anemia. This CDR3 spans 13 amino acids. Between the trimmed V and J ends, which lost 5 bases and 5 bases, there was a span of 12 bases. The germline V gene has CDR1 SGHNT and CDR2 YENEEA. The template used for profiling TCR beta VDJ and CDR3 was genomic DNA. TCRdb independently ran MiXCR on the reads; one entry per CDR3 protein. The data show hundreds of thousands of distinct CDR3 sequences, with around 33% seen just once and roughly 0.89% held by the top ten. Study-level results: It was found that twenty-nine CD8+ CDR3 sequences were shared between patients and controls.

Sequencing involved patients with CD8+CD57+ cell expansion previously shown by flow cytometry. Patients had not yet gotten any therapy when their blood was taken for sampling. This clonotype was recorded once. Its antigen remains unidentified. The source of this sequence is a human donor with aplastic anemia. V usage is TRBV11-3 and J usage is TRBJ2-5; D gene ambiguous. Sequences were obtained from sorted CD4+, CD8+, or CD8+CD57+ T cells (not recorded which) from PBMCs. In nucleotides, the CDR3 is TGTGCCAGCAGCCCCAATGGCATTGAGACCCAGTACTTC. This gives the protein CASSPNGIETQYF.